The clone carrying this TCR beta chain occurred once. Antigen: not known. This specimen belongs to a study of T cells in tumors after PD-1 blockade. For the study at large: A subset received ongoing vismodegib 150 mg daily alongside anti-PD-1 therapy.

Tumor or blood genomic DNA was sequenced, with inputs of roughly 600 ng to 6,004 ng. Study-level results: Roughly two fifths of tumor TCR clonotypes were also found in blood.

Repertoires were generated with immunoSEQ multiplex PCR, while TCRdb's copy carries only in-frame clones and drops some. The sample includes about 47,000 clones, approximately 75% of them seen just once. The sample consisted of PBMCs, taken before anti-PD-1 treatment. The source is a human donor with basal cell carcinoma.

CDR3 loop: CASSYKVETYEQYF. For the CDR3, the DNA is TGTGCCAGCAGTTACAAAGTGGAAACCTACGAGCAGTACTTC. The V gene is TRBV28, the J gene TRBJ2-7; D gene uncertain. Germline V gene lookup returns CDR1 MDHEN and CDR2 SYDVKM. Trimming stripped 4 bases from V and 2 bases from J, with 12 bases between. The CDR3 covers 14 residues. Supplemented by reference TRBV28 and TRBJ2-7, the full variable domain reads DVKVTQSSRYLVKRTGEKVFLECVQDMDHENMFWYRQDPGLGLRLIYFSYDVKMKEKGDIPEGYSVSREKKERFSLILESASTNQTSMYLCASSYKVETYEQYFGPGTRLTVT.